This TCR beta chain was captured in a study of cytomegalovirus exposure and HLA in healthy donors. The study, taken as a whole, reports: Later analysis identified several of the most significant clusters that appeared linked to common viral pathogens.

This clone was found a few times. Its specificity is not known. Trimming took off 3 bases at V and 5 bases at J, with 7 bases between the two ends. CDR1 and CDR2 from the germline V gene are DFQATT and SNEGSKA (reference sequence). This CDR3 contains 11 residues. Researchers ran the PCR with 60 Vbeta and 13 Jbeta primers. Libraries were prepared by immunoSEQ multiplex PCR; TCRdb keeps only in-frame clonotypes and omits some of them. Of approximately 190,000 clones listed, approximately 84% are singletons. The chain links TRBV20-1 to TRBJ1-1; no reliable D call. Material: PBMCs. This TCR was recovered from a woman in her forties or fifties in good health and CMV-seropositive. The CDR3 DNA reads TGCAGTGCTAGGACGGGTACTGAAGCTTTCTTT. Its translation: CSARTGTEAFF.